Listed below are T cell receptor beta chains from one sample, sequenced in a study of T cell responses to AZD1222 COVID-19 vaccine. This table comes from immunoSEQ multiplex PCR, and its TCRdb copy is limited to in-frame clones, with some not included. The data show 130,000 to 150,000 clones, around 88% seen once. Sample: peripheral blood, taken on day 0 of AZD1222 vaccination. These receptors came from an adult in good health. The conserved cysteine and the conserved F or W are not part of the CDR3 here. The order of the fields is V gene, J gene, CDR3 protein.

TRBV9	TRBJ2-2	ASSPRTSGSTGELF
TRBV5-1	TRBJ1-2	ASSLGQGGYGYT
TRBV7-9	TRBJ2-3	ASSPPGLAGGQY
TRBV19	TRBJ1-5	ATRAAWGSNQPQH
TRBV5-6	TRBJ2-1	ASSPFGQRAYNEQF
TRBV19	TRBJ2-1	ASSIRVAYNEQF
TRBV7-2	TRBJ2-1	ASSLGGGGYNEQF
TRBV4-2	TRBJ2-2	ASSPTGQPNTGELF
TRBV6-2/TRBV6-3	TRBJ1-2	ASSRAEDGYT
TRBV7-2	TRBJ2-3	ASSFQRTSTDTQY
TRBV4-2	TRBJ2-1	ASSQDGSGSGNEQF
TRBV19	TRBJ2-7	ASSHPGESYEQY
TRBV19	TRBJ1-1	ASNLQGGNTEAF
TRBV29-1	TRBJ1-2	SVEETNYGYT
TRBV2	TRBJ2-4	ASSSGQIAKNIQY
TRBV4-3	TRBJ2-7	ASGKQGGGSYEQY
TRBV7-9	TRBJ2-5	ASSLSRLQETQY
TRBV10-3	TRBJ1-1	AIRGVVANTEAF
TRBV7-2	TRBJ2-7	ASSLGLAAIHEQY
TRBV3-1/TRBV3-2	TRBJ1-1	ASSVVTGTEAF
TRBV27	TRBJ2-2	AIPGPRRREGRTGELF
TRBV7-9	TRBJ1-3	ASSRPGVDGNTIY
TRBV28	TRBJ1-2	ASRKGQGATSPYGYT
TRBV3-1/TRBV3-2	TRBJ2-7	ASSTDRTPYEQY
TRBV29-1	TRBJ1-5	SASTGSANQPQH
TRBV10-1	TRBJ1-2	ASSARGGYGYT
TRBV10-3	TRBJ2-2	AITTGAGELF
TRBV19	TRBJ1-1	ASSPTTGLTEAF
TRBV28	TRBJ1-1	ATGQGNTEAF
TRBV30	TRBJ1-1	AGGSGSEAF
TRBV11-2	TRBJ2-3	ASSFSGSSADTQY
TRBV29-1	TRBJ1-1	SVPGQGGPLNTEAF
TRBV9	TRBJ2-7	ASSVGSGSYEQY
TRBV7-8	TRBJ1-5	ASSRQGGSYSNQPQH
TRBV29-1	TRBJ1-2	SVRSKGYT
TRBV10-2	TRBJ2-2	ASSPGQVNTGELF
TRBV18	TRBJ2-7	ASSPGQGPYEQY
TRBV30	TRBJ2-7	AWSGGRINEQY
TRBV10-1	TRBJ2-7	ASPGTSDSHEQY
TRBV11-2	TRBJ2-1	ASSPRAWEQF
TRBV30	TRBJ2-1	AWSPTAGSYNEQF